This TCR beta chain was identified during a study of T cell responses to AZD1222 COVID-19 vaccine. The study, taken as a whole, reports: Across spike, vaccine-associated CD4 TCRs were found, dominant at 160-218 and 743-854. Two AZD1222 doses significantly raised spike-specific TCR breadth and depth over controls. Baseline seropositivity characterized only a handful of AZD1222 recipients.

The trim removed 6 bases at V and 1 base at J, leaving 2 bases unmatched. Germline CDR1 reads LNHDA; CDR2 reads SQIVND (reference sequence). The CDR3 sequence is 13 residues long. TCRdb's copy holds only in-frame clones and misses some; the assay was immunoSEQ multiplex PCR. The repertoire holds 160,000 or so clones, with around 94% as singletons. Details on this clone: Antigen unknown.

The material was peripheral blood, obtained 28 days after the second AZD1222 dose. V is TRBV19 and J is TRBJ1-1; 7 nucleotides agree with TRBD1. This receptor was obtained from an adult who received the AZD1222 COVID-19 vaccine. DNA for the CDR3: TGTGCCAGTAGCAGACAGGGGAACACTGAAGCTTTCTTT. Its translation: CASSRQGNTEAFF.